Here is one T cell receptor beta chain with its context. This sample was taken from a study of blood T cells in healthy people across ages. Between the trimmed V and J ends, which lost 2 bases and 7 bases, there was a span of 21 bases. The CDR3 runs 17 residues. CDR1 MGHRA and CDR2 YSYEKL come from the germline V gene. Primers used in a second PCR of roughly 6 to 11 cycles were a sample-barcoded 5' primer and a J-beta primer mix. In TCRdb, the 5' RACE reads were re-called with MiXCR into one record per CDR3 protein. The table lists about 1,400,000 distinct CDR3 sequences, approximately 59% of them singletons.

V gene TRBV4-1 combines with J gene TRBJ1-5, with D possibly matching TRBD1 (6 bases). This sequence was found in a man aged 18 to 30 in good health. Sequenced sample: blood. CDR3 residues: CASSQSLNAGEGQPQHF. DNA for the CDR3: TGCGCCAGCAGCCAATCCTTGAACGCAGGGGAAGGCCAGCCCCAGCATTTT.